The 30 T cell receptor beta chains reported below all come from one sample, sequenced in a study of blood T cell repertoires in COVID-19. Sequencing used immunoSEQ multiplex PCR; TCRdb keeps in-frame clones, though not all of them. In the table there are 150,000 to 200,000 clones, about 86% of which are singletons. Source material: PBMCs or T cells enriched from blood (not recorded which). The receptors originated from a woman aged 35 to 49 in a cohort exposed to, infected with or recovered from COVID-19 (not recorded which).

This chain connects TRBV13 to TRBJ1-3, with TRBD1 as a possible D gene (6 bases). The V gene lost 5 bases and the J gene lost 0 bases, with 17 bases spanning the gap. This CDR3 has 17 residues. Germline V gene data show CDR1 as PRHDT and CDR2 as FYEKMQ (reference sequence). The CDR3 DNA reads as TGTGCCAGCAGCAATGCCCAGACAGGACCCTCTGGAAACACCATATATTTT. This codes for CASSNAQTGPSGNTIYF.

DNA of the CDR3: TGTGCCAGCAGCCCAACTAGCAAGGGGCCTGGCTACACCTTC. This gives the protein CASSPTSKGPGYTF. The J gene is TRBJ1-2, the V gene TRBV7-9; a possible D gene is TRBD1 (5 bases). The CDR3 runs 14 residues. Germline CDR1 is SEHNR and CDR2 is FQNEAQ (reference sequence). V lost 5 bases, J lost 7 bases, and 17 bases lay in between.

The gene calls are TRBV5-1 and TRBJ2-1; TRBD1 is a possible D gene (5 bases). In germline, CDR1 is SGHRS, CDR2 YFSETQ. Trimming shortened V by 0 bases and J by 8 bases, and 15 bases separated the two germline ends. The CDR3 sequence is 15 residues long. For the CDR3, the DNA is TGCGCCAGCAGCTTGGCCATCAGGGTCTGGGATGAGCAGTTCTTC. Protein: CASSLAIRVWDEQFF. Variable domain in full (rest from reference TRBV5-1 and TRBJ2-1): KAGVTQTPRYLIKTRGQQVTLSCSPISGHRSVSWYQQTPGQGLQFLFEYFSETQRNKGNFPGRFSGRQFSNSRSEMNVSTLELGDSALYLCASSLAIRVWDEQFFGPGTRLTVL.

V is TRBV7-9 and J is TRBJ2-7; 10 nucleotides align to TRBD1. This CDR3 is 16 amino acids long. The ends lost 3 bases at V and 1 base at J; junction bases unmatched: 6. CDR1 is SEHNR, CDR2 FQNEAQ, per germline (reference sequence). The CDR3 bases are TGTGCCAGCAGCTTTCCTCGGACAGGGGGTTCCTACGAGCAGTACTTC. Encoded protein: CASSFPRTGGSYEQYF.

The chain combines TRBV12-3 or TRBV12-4 with TRBJ1-1; no clear D gene. V was clipped by 2 bases and J by 1 base, with 5 bases between them. The CDR3 is made up of 13 amino acids. CDR3 nucleotides: TGTGCCAGCAGTTTATTATCGAACACTGAAGCTTTCTTT. Amino acids: CASSLLSNTEAFF.

This chain uses TRBV7-2 with TRBJ2-1; 14 bases match TRBD2. CDR3 size: 17 residues. Germline V lookup: CDR1 SGHTA, CDR2 FQGNSA. Trimming at V came to 4 bases and at J to 7 bases, leaving 9 bases not matched to a gene. The CDR3: CASSSRARLAGGNEQFF. In DNA form, the CDR3 reads TGTGCCAGCAGCTCGAGGGCTAGACTAGCGGGAGGGAATGAGCAGTTCTTC.

This chain links TRBV19 with TRBJ1-5, with a weak D call TRBD1 (6 bases). The ends were cut back, 2 bases at V and 2 bases at J, with 10 bases in the middle. The CDR3 extends over 15 amino acids. Germline CDR1 reads LNHDA; CDR2 reads SQIVND (reference sequence). The CDR3 coding sequence is TGTGCCAGTAGTATATGGGACACTGGCAATCAGCCCCAGCATTTT. Translating it yields CASSIWDTGNQPQHF.

The chain recombines TRBV13 with TRBJ2-7, with D possibly matching TRBD1 (5 bases). V lost 4 bases to trimming and J lost 3 bases, with 13 bases between them. Germline V CDR1 and CDR2: PRHDT, FYEKMQ (reference sequence). CDR3 length: 14 amino acids. The CDR3 DNA follows: TGTGCCAGCAGCTCCGGACATAGGGGCTACGAGCAGTACTTC. It encodes CASSSGHRGYEQYF.

The chain couples TRBV5-1 to TRBJ1-1, with D hard to call. V shed 1 base and J shed 1 base, with 8 bases lying between them. The CDR3 has 14 residues. CDR1 is SGHRS, CDR2 YFSETQ, per germline. The CDR3 reads CASSLWQTNTEAFF. Here the CDR3 DNA reads TGCGCCAGCAGCTTGTGGCAAACGAACACTGAAGCTTTCTTT.

This rearrangement joins TRBV4-2 to TRBJ1-2, with TRBD1 matching 11 bases. The J segment lost 6 bases and the V segment lost 3 bases, leaving 15 bases of the junction unmatched. The CDR3 is 18 residues long. CDR1 and CDR2 (germline): LGHNA, YNFKEQ. CDR3 in amino acids: CASSHPDRGRGLKNGYTF. The CDR3 DNA reads as TGTGCCAGCAGCCACCCGGACAGGGGGCGAGGTTTAAAGAATGGCTACACCTTC.

The chain couples TRBV13 to TRBJ1-2; TRBD1 matches 11 bases. The V segment lost 5 bases and the J segment 8 bases; nucleotides outside the gene matches: 4. CDR1 and CDR2 from the germline V gene are PRHDT and FYEKMQ (reference sequence). The CDR3 has 13 amino acids. This CDR3 is CASSTGQGGGYTF. The CDR3 DNA is TGTGCCAGCAGCACGGGACAGGGGGGAGGCTACACCTTC.

The chain is built from TRBV10-2 and TRBJ1-1, with D perhaps TRBD1 (6 bases). Trimming pared 7 bases from V and 5 bases from J, leaving 14 bases between. The CDR3 is 13 amino acids. The germline gives CDR1 WSHSY, CDR2 SAAADI. CDR3 DNA sequence: TGCGCCAGCATGTTCAGGGGAAGGACTGAAGCTTTCTTT. Its translation: CASMFRGRTEAFF.

CDR3 amino acids: CASSRDRGRASGANVLTF. The DNA for the CDR3 is TGTGCCAGCAGCAGAGACAGGGGCCGGGCTTCTGGGGCCAACGTCCTGACTTTC. The chain joins TRBV5-8 to TRBJ2-6; 8 nucleotides agree with TRBD1. This CDR3 is built from 18 residues. The germline CDR1 and CDR2 sequences are SGHTS and YDEGEE. V was pared by 4 bases and J by 1 base, with 10 bases of the junction left unmatched.

The chain combines TRBV15 with TRBJ2-1; no clear D gene. This CDR3 has 13 amino acids. The ends were cut back, 2 bases at V and 6 bases at J, with 8 bases in the middle. The germline CDR1 and CDR2 sequences are LNHNV and YYDKDF (reference sequence). CDR3 nucleotides: TGTGCCACCAGCAGAAGAGGTAGCAATGAGCAGTTCTTC. Protein sequence: CATSRRGSNEQFF.

There are many counts of this clone. This chain joins TRBV9 and TRBJ2-7; 8 nucleotides line up with TRBD1. This CDR3 has 14 residues. Per germline, CDR1 SGDLS and CDR2 YYNGEE. V shed 0 bases, J shed 3 bases, and the junction held 2 bases outside the gene matches. The CDR3 DNA reads TGTGCCAGCAGCGTAGGGACAGGGAACTACGAGCAGTACTTC. It codes for CASSVGTGNYEQYF. The full variable domain, its missing parts supplied by reference TRBV9 and TRBJ2-7, is DSGVTQTPKHLITATGQRVTLRCSPRSGDLSVYWYQQSLDQGLQFLIQYYNGEERAKGNILERFSAQQFPDLHSELNLSSLELGDSALYFCASSVGTGNYEQYFGPGTRLTVT.

The V gene is TRBV6-5, the J gene TRBJ2-7; a possible D gene is TRBD1 (7 bases). V was shortened by 0 bases and J by 2 bases, with 11 bases between the two germline ends. Germline CDR1 and CDR2: MNHEY and SVGAGI. The CDR3 covers 15 residues. This CDR3 is CASSYSARGAYEQYF. The CDR3 nucleotides read TGTGCCAGCAGTTACTCTGCCAGGGGGGCCTACGAGCAGTACTTC.

This clone was observed a few times. V is TRBV7-9 and J is TRBJ1-1; D is undetermined. Per the germline V gene, CDR1 is SEHNR and CDR2 is FQNEAQ (reference sequence). CDR3 length: 17 residues. V was cut by 5 bases and J by 0 bases, with 19 bases left in between. In nucleotides, the CDR3 is TGTGCCAGCAGCCCCTCCCTTAGGGAGACTCTGAACACTGAAGCTTTCTTT. Translated, it gives CASSPSLRETLNTEAFF. Full variable domain (remainder filled in from reference TRBV7-9 and TRBJ1-1): DTGVSQNPRHKITKRGQNVTFRCDPISEHNRLYWYRQTLGQGPEFLTYFQNEAQLEKSRLLSDRFSAERPKGSFSTLEIQRTEQGDSAMYLCASSPSLRETLNTEAFFGQGTRLTVV.

This clone was detected only a few times. This chain joins TRBV27 and TRBJ2-7; TRBD1 matches 7 bases. The germline CDR1 and CDR2 sequences are MNHEY and SMNVEV (reference sequence). The trim removed 5 bases at V and 4 bases at J, leaving 5 bases unmatched. CDR3 size: 13 residues. DNA for the CDR3: TGTGCCAGCAGTCCGCGCAGGGGGTACGAGCAGTACTTC. Translating it yields CASSPRRGYEQYF.

CDR3 coding DNA: TGCGCCAGCAGCCCTGGGACAGTGAACACTGAAGCTTTCTTT. Translation: CASSPGTVNTEAFF. The J gene is TRBJ1-1, the V gene TRBV5-1; 7 bases match TRBD1. Germline V gene data show CDR1 as SGHRS and CDR2 as YFSETQ. V trimming: 4 bases; J trimming: 0 bases; junction bases outside the gene matches: 3. The CDR3 has 14 residues. The full variable domain, completed using reference TRBV5-1 and TRBJ1-1, is KAGVTQTPRYLIKTRGQQVTLSCSPISGHRSVSWYQQTPGQGLQFLFEYFSETQRNKGNFPGRFSGRQFSNSRSEMNVSTLELGDSALYLCASSPGTVNTEAFFGQGTRLTVV.

The gene calls are TRBV6-5 and TRBJ1-1; D unclear. The V gene's germline CDR1 is MNHEY and CDR2 SVGAGI. Trimming stripped 6 bases from V and 0 bases from J, with 11 bases between. CDR3 length: 14 amino acids. This chain's CDR3 is CASSPMRVNTEAFF. The CDR3 nucleotides read TGTGCCAGCAGCCCAATGAGGGTGAACACTGAAGCTTTCTTT.

This clone was found once. The chain employs TRBV28 and TRBJ1-1; weak D call: TRBD1 (5 bases). Germline assignment: CDR1 MDHEN and CDR2 SYDVKM. CDR3 size: 14 residues. V was clipped by 3 bases and J by 4 bases, with 12 bases between them. The DNA for the CDR3 is TGTGCCAGCAGTTTCCCCAGGGTTGGCACTGAAGCTTTCTTT. This codes for CASSFPRVGTEAFF.

The chain is built from TRBV5-4 and TRBJ1-1; D is undetermined. V lost 4 bases and J 1 base, leaving 11 bases between the germline ends. The CDR3 spans 14 residues. Germline V lookup: CDR1 SGHNT, CDR2 YYREEE (reference sequence). CDR3 DNA: TGTGCCAGCAGCCCAACGCCGGGGAACACTGAAGCTTTCTTT. It encodes CASSPTPGNTEAFF. Full variable domain (outside the CDR3, taken from reference TRBV5-4 and TRBJ1-1): ETGVTQSPTHLIKTRGQQVTLRCSSQSGHNTVSWYQQALGQGPQFIFQYYREEENGRGNFPPRFSGLQFPNYSSELNVNALELDDSALYLCASSPTPGNTEAFFGQGTRLTVV.

The gene calls are TRBV5-1 and TRBJ2-7, with D maybe TRBD2 (5 bases). The CDR3 has 13 residues. V lost 5 bases, J lost 2 bases, and 11 bases lay in between. Germline V gives CDR1 SGHRS, CDR2 YFSETQ. The CDR3 is CASRPGKTYEQYF. DNA of the CDR3: TGCGCCAGCAGACCGGGGAAAACCTACGAGCAGTACTTC.

The CDR3 DNA follows: TGTGCCAGCAGCTTAAACTCTATGAACGAGCAGTACTTC. As protein: CASSLNSMNEQYF. This chain joins TRBV11-3 and TRBJ2-7; D is ambiguous. The germline gives CDR1 SGHNT, CDR2 YENEEA. V was clipped by 2 bases and J by 5 bases, with 10 bases between them. The CDR3 totals 13 residues. The variable domain in full, completed from reference TRBV11-3 and TRBJ2-7, reads EAGVVQSPRYKIIEKKQPVAFWCNPISGHNTLYWYLQNLGQGPELLIRYENEEAVDDSQLPKDRFSAERLKGVDSTLKIQPAELGDSAVYLCASSLNSMNEQYFGPGTRLTVT.

The CDR3 is CASSQGQRTSYEQYF. CDR3 bases: TGCGCCAGCAGCCAAGGACAGAGGACCTCCTACGAGCAGTACTTC. The gene calls are TRBV4-1 and TRBJ2-7, with TRBD1 as a possible D gene (5 bases). The CDR3 has 15 amino acids. Germline lookup yields CDR1 MGHRA and CDR2 YSYEKL. Trimming took 1 base from V and 0 from J, leaving 10 bases between them.

The J gene is TRBJ1-1, the V gene TRBV12-3 or TRBV12-4; no clear D gene. Trimming took 9 bases from V and 5 from J, leaving 16 bases between them. CDR3 length: 13 residues. The CDR3 coding sequence is TGTGCCAGTACTAGGTTGGTGGGTACTGAAGCTTTCTTT. The encoded protein is CASTRLVGTEAFF.

V and J are TRBV2 and TRBJ2-1; 10 nucleotides match TRBD2. J lost 4 bases, V lost 2 bases, and 5 bases had no gene match. The CDR3 consists of 16 residues. Germline CDR1 and CDR2: SNHLY and FYNNEI. CDR3 in amino acids: CASSESPSGGYNEQFF. CDR3 nucleotides: TGTGCCAGCAGTGAAAGTCCTAGCGGGGGTTACAATGAGCAGTTCTTC.

The V gene is TRBV4-3, the J gene TRBJ1-2, with D possibly being TRBD1 (6 bases). Germline V gene data show CDR1 as LGHNA and CDR2 as YSLEER. Trimming left V 1 base short and J 4 bases short, with 16 bases between. This CDR3 has 16 amino acids. In DNA, the CDR3 is TGCGCCAGCAGCCAAGCACGTCCAGGGGCGGGCTATGGCTACACCTTC. Residues: CASSQARPGAGYGYTF.

V and J are TRBV3-1 (or the pseudogene TRBV3-2) and TRBJ2-2; 7 bases are a match to TRBD1. Germline assignment: CDR1 LGHDT and CDR2 YNNKEL (reference sequence). The V and J ends lost 5 bases and 3 bases, in that order; junction bases with no gene match: 9. This CDR3 is 16 amino acids long. For the CDR3, the DNA is TGTGCCAGCAGCAAAACAGGGGAGTGGGACACCGGGGAGCTGTTTTTT. This gives the protein CASSKTGEWDTGELFF.

The V and J genes are TRBV15 and TRBJ1-4, with 9 bases that match TRBD1. Germline CDR1 is LNHNV and CDR2 is YYDKDF (reference sequence). The CDR3 is 20 residues long. V was clipped by 0 bases and J by 6 bases; unmatched bases: 17. CDR3 protein: CATSREPVTVPGQGYEKLFF. CDR3 in DNA: TGTGCCACCAGCAGAGAACCCGTGACTGTACCGGGACAGGGCTATGAAAAACTGTTTTTT.